This entry is about one T cell receptor beta chain. The antigen remains undetermined. Purification of the CD8+ and CD4+ T cells relied on negative isolation, and TEMRA cells underwent FACS enrichment. This sample is drawn from a study of CD8 T cells in Susac syndrome. Study-wide points: The CD4+ T cell repertoires, which came from Susac syndrome patients, showed no sign of clonal expansion.

With random hexamers, reverse transcription was performed on about 0.45 to 1 ug of RNA. The immunoSEQ assay covered 54 Vbeta and 13 Jbeta segments for CDR3. TCRdb re-derived calls from the immunoSEQ multiplex PCR reads in MiXCR, one entry per CDR3 protein. The sample gives under 200,000 distinct CDR3 sequences, over 75% of which show up once; around 0.1% is in the top ten. This receptor was identified in a human donor with Susac syndrome. The material sequenced was CD4+ T cells from PBMCs.

This CDR3 reads CASSLKTGGSYNEQFF. As DNA, the CDR3 is TGTGCCAGCAGCCTAAAAACAGGGGGCTCTTACAATGAGCAGTTCTTC. The V and J genes are TRBV5-4 and TRBJ2-1, with 9 bases fitting TRBD1. The germline V gene encodes CDR1 SGHNT and CDR2 YYREEE (reference sequence). Trimming removed 4 bases from V and 4 bases from J; junction bases left unmatched: 9. This CDR3 region has 16 residues. Looking up the rest from reference TRBV5-4 and TRBJ2-1 gives the full variable domain: ETGVTQSPTHLIKTRGQQVTLRCSSQSGHNTVSWYQQALGQGPQFIFQYYREEENGRGNFPPRFSGLQFPNYSSELNVNALELDDSALYLCASSLKTGGSYNEQFFGPGTRLTVL.